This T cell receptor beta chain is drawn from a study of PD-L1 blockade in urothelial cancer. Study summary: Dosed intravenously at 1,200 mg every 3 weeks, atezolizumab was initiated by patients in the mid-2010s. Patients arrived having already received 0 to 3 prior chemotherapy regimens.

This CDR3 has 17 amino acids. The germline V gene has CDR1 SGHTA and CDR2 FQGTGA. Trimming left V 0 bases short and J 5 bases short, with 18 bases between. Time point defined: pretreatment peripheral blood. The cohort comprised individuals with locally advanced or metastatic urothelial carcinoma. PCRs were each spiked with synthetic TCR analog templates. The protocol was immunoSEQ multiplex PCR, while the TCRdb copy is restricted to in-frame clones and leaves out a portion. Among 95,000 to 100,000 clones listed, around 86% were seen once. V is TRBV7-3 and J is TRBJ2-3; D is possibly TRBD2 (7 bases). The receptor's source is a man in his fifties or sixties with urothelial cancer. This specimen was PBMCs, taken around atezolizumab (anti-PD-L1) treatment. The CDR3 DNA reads TGTGCCAGCAGCTTAACGGAGGGGGGGATCGGGGGAGATACGCAGTATTTT. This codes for CASSLTEGGIGGDTQYF.